These 25 T cell receptor beta chains came from one sample sequenced in a study of beta chain features in type 1 diabetes. Every bit of the isolated RNA underwent reverse transcription, so sequencing read expressed TCRB transcripts. Libraries were prepared by immunoSEQ multiplex PCR; TCRdb keeps only in-frame clonotypes and omits some of them. The sample lists 250,000 to 350,000 clones, 13% to 15% occurring once. Input material: central memory CD4+ T cells from blood. The receptors were sampled from a man aged 25-45 years in good health.

This clone has a handful of counts. The rearrangement joins TRBV7-2 to TRBJ1-1; D remains unclear. CDR1 and CDR2 from the germline V gene are SGHTA and FQGNSA. The ends were cut back, 8 bases at V and 6 bases at J, with 16 bases in the middle. There are 13 residues in the CDR3. CDR3 in amino acids: CASSLVGLAEAFF. The CDR3 DNA reads TGTGCCAGCTCACTAGTGGGGTTGGCTGAAGCTTTCTTT.

The CDR3 region has the DNA TGCGCCAGCAGACCCGCTAGCGCAGGAGAGACCCAGTACTTC. Its protein is CASRPASAGETQYF. The V call is TRBV5-1, the J call TRBJ2-5; D is possibly TRBD2 (6 bases). V was trimmed by 5 bases and J by 4 bases, leaving 15 bases between them. There are 14 residues in the CDR3. CDR1 is SGHRS and CDR2 is YFSETQ in the germline V gene.

This clone was seen a handful of times. This chain joins TRBV6-5 and TRBJ2-1; possibly TRBD1 or TRBD2 for D (6 bases each). Germline V lookup: CDR1 MNHEY, CDR2 SVGAGI. Between the trimmed V and J ends, which lost 6 bases and 4 bases, there was a span of 16 bases. The CDR3 contains 15 residues. The CDR3 region has the DNA TGTGCCAGCAGATTTAAGGGGGGCGAATACAATGAGCAGTTCTTC. Amino acid sequence: CASRFKGGEYNEQFF.

The V gene is TRBV2, the J gene TRBJ2-3, with TRBD1 as a possible D gene (8 bases). Germline V gene sequence: CDR1 SNHLY, CDR2 FYNNEI. With 5 bases removed from V and 11 bases from J, the gap between germline ends came to 14 bases. This CDR3 has 12 amino acids. The DNA for the CDR3 is TGTGCCAGCAGTTCCCACAGGGGGGGGCAGTATTTT. This codes for CASSSHRGGQYF.

A few counts support this clone. The V gene is TRBV19, the J gene TRBJ2-1, with D perhaps TRBD2 (7 bases). Deletions cut 6 bases from V and 4 bases from J, with 13 bases between. This CDR3 is built from 14 residues. Germline V gene lookup returns CDR1 LNHDA and CDR2 SQIVND (reference sequence). The CDR3 nucleotides are TGTGCCAGTAGGGGGAGGGGGGATTACAATGAGCAGTTCTTC. Residues: CASRGRGDYNEQFF.

DNA for the CDR3: TGTGCCAGCGGAGAGGGGCTGAACACCGGGGAGCTGTTTTTT. Translating it yields CASGEGLNTGELFF. The chain couples TRBV11-2 to TRBJ2-2; possibly TRBD1 or TRBD2 for D (5 bases each). The germline CDR1 and CDR2 sequences are SGHAT and FQNNGV. The CDR3 runs 14 residues. The V gene lost 8 bases and the J gene lost 1 base, with 11 bases spanning the gap.

This rearrangement joins TRBV27 to TRBJ2-7, with 9 bases fitting TRBD2. Trimming cost V 6 bases and J 1 base; bases outside gene matches: 1. Germline values: CDR1 MNHEY, CDR2 SMNVEV (reference sequence). The CDR3 consists of 13 residues. CDR3 sequence: CASRAGGSYEQYV. Written as DNA, the CDR3 is TGTGCCAGCAGAGCGGGAGGATCCTACGAGCAGTACGTC.

This chain joins TRBV2 and TRBJ2-7, with a tentative D call TRBD2 (6 bases). Germline V gene lookup returns CDR1 SNHLY and CDR2 FYNNEI. This CDR3 has 17 amino acids. The ends were cut back, 7 bases at V and 5 bases at J, with 27 bases in the middle. CDR3 in DNA: TGTGCCAGCATGGGAAGGGATACTCACTACGGGGGAGACGAGCAGTACTTC. Protein product: CASMGRDTHYGGDEQYF.

This chain links TRBV28 with TRBJ1-1; the D gene is possibly TRBD1 (6 bases). Germline V gene sequence: CDR1 MDHEN, CDR2 SYDVKM. V lost 3 bases and J 4 bases, leaving 18 bases between the germline ends. The CDR3 spans 16 residues. The CDR3 DNA reads TGTGCCAGCAGTTTGGTGAGGGGGGCGGGGAGCACTGAAGCTTTCTTT. Residues: CASSLVRGAGSTEAFF.

The rearrangement joins TRBV11-2 to TRBJ2-7; D is ambiguous. The V end lost 1 base, the J end lost 2 bases, and 12 bases lay between the germline ends. This CDR3 contains 15 residues. Germline lookup yields CDR1 SGHAT and CDR2 FQNNGV. The CDR3 region has the DNA TGTGCCAGCAGCTTAGTTCTACAGAAGACCTACGAGCAGTACTTC. Encoded protein: CASSLVLQKTYEQYF.

This clone was recorded a few times. This CDR3 reads CASSLESHSPLHF. CDR3 bases: TGTGCCAGCAGCTTAGAGTCTCATTCACCCCTCCACTTT. The chain employs TRBV7-2 and TRBJ1-6; D is ambiguous. The CDR3 is 13 residues long. Germline CDR1 reads SGHTA; CDR2 reads FQGNSA. The germline V and J ends were trimmed by 1 base and 8 bases, with 6 bases remaining between them.

A few counts support this clone. The CDR3 region is CASKTGEGIQYF. The DNA of the CDR3 is TGTGCCAGCAAGACAGGGGAGGGCATTCAGTACTTC. This sequence joins TRBV6-1 and TRBJ2-4; TRBD1 might be the D (8 bases). Germline values: CDR1 MNHNS, CDR2 SASEGT. The V end lost 7 bases, the J end lost 9 bases, and 13 bases lay between the germline ends. This CDR3 spans 12 amino acids.

A few counts support this clone. V and J are TRBV7-3 and TRBJ2-3, with 8 bases aligning to TRBD1. The germline V gene has CDR1 SGHTA and CDR2 FQGTGA. With V trimmed by 5 bases and J by 4 bases, 5 bases remained unmatched. This CDR3 region has 14 residues. In DNA form, the CDR3 reads TGTGCCAGCAGCGCCCCAGGGGGCCCAGATACGCAGTATTTT. Its protein is CASSAPGGPDTQYF.

This clone came up a few times. The genes are TRBV2 and TRBJ2-1; maybe TRBD2 (6 bases). The CDR3 contains 13 residues. Trimming stripped 8 bases from V and 7 bases from J, with 15 bases between. CDR1 is SNHLY, CDR2 FYNNEI, per germline. CDR3 sequence (DNA): TGTGCCAGCTCCTTCGTCCGGGAGAATGAGCAGTTCTTC. Its translation: CASSFVRENEQFF.

This clone was detected only a few times. The CDR3 sequence: CASSFRTGRYNEQFF. The DNA for the CDR3 is TGTGCCAGCAGCTTTAGGACAGGGCGCTACAATGAGCAGTTCTTC. This rearrangement joins TRBV7-9 to TRBJ2-1; TRBD1 matches 8 bases. CDR3 length: 15 residues. Germline V gene data show CDR1 as SEHNR and CDR2 as FQNEAQ (reference sequence). The trim removed 3 bases at V and 3 bases at J, leaving 4 bases unmatched.

This clone has just a few counts. V gene TRBV7-8 combines with J gene TRBJ1-3; D ambiguous. The CDR3 sequence is 13 residues long. The V and J ends lost 3 bases and 0 bases respectively, with 3 bases between them. Germline V CDR1 and CDR2: SGHVS, FQNEAQ. DNA for the CDR3: TGTGCCAGCAGCTTCCACTCTGGAAACACCATATATTTT. Amino acids: CASSFHSGNTIYF. The complete variable domain, with remaining parts taken from reference TRBV7-8 and TRBJ1-3, reads GAGVSQSPRYKVAKRGQDVALRCDPISGHVSLFWYQQALGQGPEFLTYFQNEAQLDKSGLPSDRFFAERPEGSVSTLKIQRTQQEDSAVYLCASSFHSGNTIYFGEGSWLTVV.

This clone has more than one count but fewer than ten. The chain links TRBV2 to TRBJ1-6; 9 bases are a match to TRBD1. V shed 5 bases, J shed 5 bases, and the junction held 4 bases outside the gene matches. The CDR3 is 15 residues long. Germline CDR1 reads SNHLY; CDR2 reads FYNNEI. Here the CDR3 reads CASSKQGADNSPLHF. The CDR3 nucleotides are TGTGCCAGCAGTAAACAGGGGGCGGATAATTCACCCCTCCACTTT. Drawing the rest from reference TRBV2 and TRBJ1-6, the complete variable domain is EPEVTQTPSHQVTQMGQEVILRCVPISNHLYFYWYRQILGQKVEFLVSFYNNEISEKSEIFDDQFSVERPDGSNFTLKIRSTKLEDSAMYFCASSKQGADNSPLHFGNGTRLTVT.

This clone was seen only a few times. V is TRBV5-1 and J is TRBJ2-2; 8 positions match TRBD2. Germline loops: CDR1 SGHRS, CDR2 YFSETQ. The ends lost 0 bases at V and 2 bases at J; junction bases unmatched: 3. The CDR3 totals 16 residues. CDR3 loop: CASSLAVAGNTGELFF. In DNA form, the CDR3 reads TGCGCCAGCAGCTTGGCGGTAGCGGGAAACACCGGGGAGCTGTTTTTT. Complete variable domain (other parts from reference TRBV5-1 and TRBJ2-2): KAGVTQTPRYLIKTRGQQVTLSCSPISGHRSVSWYQQTPGQGLQFLFEYFSETQRNKGNFPGRFSGRQFSNSRSEMNVSTLELGDSALYLCASSLAVAGNTGELFFGEGSRLTVL.

There are a few counts of this clone. The chain uses TRBV14 and TRBJ2-4; the D gene is possibly TRBD1 (6 bases). Germline V gene data show CDR1 as SGHDN and CDR2 as FVKESK. This CDR3 region has 12 residues. The V end was cut by 5 bases, the J end by 8 bases, with 10 bases between. This CDR3 reads CASSRQEDIQYF. The CDR3 nucleotides read TGTGCCAGCAGCAGACAGGAAGACATTCAGTACTTC.

As regards this clone: Distinct nucleotide sequences in the sample also encode this CDR3. The rearrangement joins TRBV9 to TRBJ2-5; TRBD2 might be the D (6 bases). The germline CDR1 and CDR2 sequences are SGDLS and YYNGEE. Trimming took off 3 bases at V and 2 bases at J, with 11 bases between the two ends. The CDR3 runs 14 residues. CDR3 residues: CASSAGTLQETQYF. DNA for the CDR3: TGTGCCAGCAGCGCGGGGACTTTACAAGAGACCCAGTACTTC.

The chain has TRBV13 and TRBJ2-3, with a tentative D call TRBD2 (6 bases). Trimming pared 5 bases from V and 2 bases from J, leaving 14 bases between. CDR1 and CDR2 (germline): PRHDT, FYEKMQ (reference sequence). The CDR3 length is 15 residues. DNA of the CDR3: TGTGCCAGCAGCCCGGAGGGGACCGACACAGATACGCAGTATTTT. It is translated as CASSPEGTDTDTQYF.

This rearrangement joins TRBV6-6 to TRBJ2-1; D may be TRBD1 or TRBD2 (5 bases each). The CDR3 sequence is 13 residues long. CDR1 MNHNY and CDR2 SVGAGI come from the germline V gene (reference sequence). Trimming shortened V by 0 bases and J by 7 bases, and 7 bases separated the two germline ends. CDR3 DNA sequence: TGTGCCAGCAGTTACTCGAGGGGAAATGAGCAGTTCTTC. It specifies CASSYSRGNEQFF.

The chain is built from TRBV7-6 and TRBJ2-7; unclear D gene. Trimming cost V 3 bases and J 6 bases, with 12 bases left between them. This CDR3 region has 13 residues. Germline CDR1 is SGHVS and CDR2 is FNYEAQ. Written as DNA, the CDR3 is TGTGCCAGCAGCTTGGATACGGACGGCGAGCAGTACGTC. Its translation is CASSLDTDGEQYV.

This clone appeared a few times. The chain has TRBV6-1 and TRBJ1-1, with 12 nucleotides matching TRBD1. J gave up 7 bases and V 5 bases, and 8 bases lay outside the gene matches. Germline V gene data show CDR1 as MNHNS and CDR2 as SASEGT. This CDR3 spans 15 amino acids. The CDR3 region is CASSPPGTGGSEAFF. The CDR3 DNA sequence: TGTGCCAGCAGTCCTCCCGGGACAGGGGGCAGTGAAGCTTTCTTT.

This clone was detected a few times. The chain combines TRBV29-1 with TRBJ2-5; the match to TRBD1 covers 9 bases. With V trimmed by 7 bases and J by 3 bases, 0 bases remained unmatched. CDR3 size: 11 residues. Per germline, CDR1 SQVTM and CDR2 ANQGSEA. This CDR3 reads CSGDREETQYF. CDR3 DNA: TGCAGCGGGGACAGGGAAGAGACCCAGTACTTC.